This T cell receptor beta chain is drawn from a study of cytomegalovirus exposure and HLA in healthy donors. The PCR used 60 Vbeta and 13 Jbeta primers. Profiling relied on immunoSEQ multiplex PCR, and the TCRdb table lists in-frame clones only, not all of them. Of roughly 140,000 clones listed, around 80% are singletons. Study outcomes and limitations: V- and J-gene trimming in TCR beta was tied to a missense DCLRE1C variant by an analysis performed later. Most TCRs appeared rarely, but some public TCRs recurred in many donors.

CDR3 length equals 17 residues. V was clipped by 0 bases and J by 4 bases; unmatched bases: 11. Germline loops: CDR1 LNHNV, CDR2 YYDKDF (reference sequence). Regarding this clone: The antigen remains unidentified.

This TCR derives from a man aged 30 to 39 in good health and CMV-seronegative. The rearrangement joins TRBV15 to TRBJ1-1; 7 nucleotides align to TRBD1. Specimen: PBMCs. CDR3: CATSRERGGLGSTEAFF. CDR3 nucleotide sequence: TGTGCCACCAGCAGAGAGAGAGGGGGCTTGGGATCCACTGAAGCTTTCTTT. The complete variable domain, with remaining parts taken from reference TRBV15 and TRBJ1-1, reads DAMVIQNPRYQVTQFGKPVTLSCSQTLNHNVMYWYQQKSSQAPKLLFHYYDKDFNNEADTPDNFQSRRPNTSFCFLDIRSPGLGDTAMYLCATSRERGGLGSTEAFFGQGTRLTVV.